Each of the 27 T cell receptor beta chains below was sequenced from the same sample in a study of cytomegalovirus exposure and HLA in healthy donors. Primers: 60 Vbeta forward and 13 Jbeta reverse. The protocol was immunoSEQ multiplex PCR, while the TCRdb copy is restricted to in-frame clones and leaves out a portion. The sample includes about 160,000 clones, 65% to 85% of them seen just once. Material: PBMCs. The receptors shown here come from a woman aged 45-59 years in good health and CMV-seropositive.

The rearrangement links TRBV29-1 to TRBJ2-3; 8 bases map to TRBD2. This CDR3 contains 15 residues. V dropped 2 bases and J dropped 0; count of bases not matched to a gene: 4. Germline CDR1 SQVTM, CDR2 ANQGSEA. The CDR3, as DNA: TGCAGCGTTGAATTGGCGGGGGGTAGCACAGATACGCAGTATTTT. Protein: CSVELAGGSTDTQYF.

V and J are TRBV5-4 and TRBJ2-1, with TRBD2 identical over 7 bases. V was clipped by 2 bases and J by 0 bases; unmatched bases: 2. The CDR3 is 15 residues long. CDR1 and CDR2 from the germline V gene are SGHNT and YYREEE (reference sequence). The CDR3 DNA reads as TGTGCCAGCAGCTTTCGGGGGGACTCCTACAATGAGCAGTTCTTC. Translating it yields CASSFRGDSYNEQFF.

This chain connects TRBV27 to TRBJ1-6, with D possibly TRBD1 on 5 matching bases. V shed 7 bases and J shed 10 bases, with 20 bases lying between them. CDR1 and CDR2 (germline): MNHEY, SMNVEV (reference sequence). This CDR3 region has 15 residues. The CDR3 DNA reads TGTGCCAGCACTCTTTCGGGGGGAAGGGGATCACCCCTCCACTTT. Translation: CASTLSGGRGSPLHF.

The rearrangement joins TRBV6-5 to TRBJ1-4; a possible D gene is TRBD1 (5 bases). The CDR3 is made up of 12 amino acids. V dropped 8 bases and J dropped 8 bases, with 12 bases sitting between them. In germline, CDR1 is MNHEY, CDR2 SVGAGI. The CDR3 loop reads CASGRDAEKLFF. Here the CDR3 DNA reads TGTGCCAGCGGGAGGGACGCAGAAAAACTGTTTTTT.

The chain employs TRBV10-3 and TRBJ2-5, with TRBD1 matching 7 bases. This CDR3 comprises 14 residues. The germline V gene encodes CDR1 ENHRY and CDR2 SYGVKD. With V trimmed by 5 bases and J by 2 bases, 5 bases remained unmatched. DNA of the CDR3: TGTGCCATCAGTCCGGGACAGATACAAGAGACCCAGTACTTC. Translating gives CAISPGQIQETQYF.

CDR3 residues: CATSRPGGEAEKLFF. Here the CDR3 DNA reads TGTGCCACCAGCAGGCCAGGGGGCGAGGCTGAAAAACTGTTTTTT. The genes are TRBV15 and TRBJ1-4; 8 bases fit TRBD1. V shed 3 bases, J shed 7 bases, and the junction held 7 bases outside the gene matches. CDR1 LNHNV and CDR2 YYDKDF come from the germline V gene (reference sequence). This CDR3 is 15 amino acids long.

The rearrangement links TRBV10-1 to TRBJ2-5; D might be TRBD2 (5 bases). Germline CDR1 reads WNHNN; CDR2 reads SYGVQD (reference sequence). This CDR3 region has 14 residues. Trimming took 5 bases from V and 1 from J, leaving 11 bases between them. For the CDR3, the DNA is TGCGCCAGCAGTCGGAGCGGAGCCCAAGAGACCCAGTACTTC. Its protein product is CASSRSGAQETQYF.

This chain links TRBV5-1 with TRBJ1-2; 7 bases are shared with TRBD1. V lost 3 bases to trimming and J lost 2 bases; unmatched junction nucleotides: 13. This CDR3 is built from 17 residues. The germline CDR1 and CDR2 sequences are SGHRS and YFSETQ. The CDR3 DNA sequence: TGCGCCAGCAGCTCGCAGGGGGAGACCTTCCGCAACTATGGCTACACCTTC. It yields the protein CASSSQGETFRNYGYTF.

The J gene is TRBJ2-7, the V gene TRBV5-1; 7 bases agree with TRBD1. This CDR3 comprises 14 residues. V shed 2 bases and J 6 bases; nucleotides not matched to a gene: 8. Germline CDR1 reads SGHRS; CDR2 reads YFSETQ. The CDR3 spells CASSFSPTGVEQYF. CDR3 nucleotide sequence: TGCGCCAGCAGCTTCTCCCCTACAGGGGTCGAGCAGTACTTC.

This chain links TRBV21-1 with TRBJ2-2; the listed D gene, TRBD2, was not tested against the DNA. TRBV21-1 is reported as a pseudogene. The length of the CDR3 is 18 residues. The chain's CDR3 is CASSKGRLAGGNTGELFF. CDR3 bases: TGTGCCAGCAGCAAAGGGCGGCTAGCGGGGGGTAACACCGGGGAGCTGTTTTTT.

The chain uses TRBV13 and TRBJ1-1; D call uncertain. Germline CDR1 is PRHDT and CDR2 is FYEKMQ (reference sequence). The CDR3 has 14 amino acids. V dropped 0 bases and J dropped 5 bases, with 10 bases sitting between them. CDR3 nucleotide sequence: TGTGCCAGCAGCTTAGGGGGCTCGGGGACTGAAGCTTTCTTT. Protein: CASSLGGSGTEAFF. The full variable domain, its missing parts supplied by reference TRBV13 and TRBJ1-1, is AAGVIQSPRHLIKEKRETATLKCYPIPRHDTVYWYQQGPGQDPQFLISFYEKMQSDKGSIPDRFSAQQFSDYHSELNMSSLELGDSALYFCASSLGGSGTEAFFGQGTRLTVV.

This rearrangement joins TRBV11-2 to TRBJ2-2; 9 bases are a match to TRBD2. Germline trimming cut 0 bases from V and 6 bases from J; bases unmatched to any gene: 2. Germline-derived CDR1 and CDR2 are SGHAT and FQNNGV. The CDR3 sequence is 15 residues long. CDR3 sequence: CASSLDLAGSGELFF. The CDR3 DNA reads as TGTGCCAGCAGCTTAGATCTAGCGGGGTCCGGGGAGCTGTTTTTT.

The J gene is TRBJ1-1, the V gene TRBV5-1; D might be TRBD1 (6 bases). Germline CDR1 and CDR2: SGHRS and YFSETQ. Trimming cost V 5 bases and J 4 bases, with 12 bases left between them. This CDR3 comprises 13 residues. The CDR3 spells CASSQQGTTEAFF. CDR3 sequence (DNA): TGCGCCAGCAGTCAACAGGGAACCACTGAAGCTTTCTTT.

The chain links TRBV10-2 to TRBJ2-4, with a tentative D call TRBD1 (5 bases). CDR1 and CDR2 (germline): WSHSY, SAAADI. V was trimmed by 3 bases and J by 1 base, leaving 7 bases between them. CDR3 length: 14 amino acids. Written as DNA, the CDR3 is TGCGCCAGCAGTGACTACAGGGCCAAAAACATTCAGTACTTC. It encodes CASSDYRAKNIQYF.

The rearrangement links TRBV19 to TRBJ1-2; TRBD1 matches 7 bases. Germline V gene sequence: CDR1 LNHDA, CDR2 SQIVND (reference sequence). The CDR3 length is 15 residues. Unmatched junction bases numbered 9, after V lost 8 bases and J lost 0 bases. The CDR3 sequence is CASHSYDRANYGYTF. The CDR3 region has the DNA TGTGCCAGTCACTCTTATGACAGGGCTAACTATGGCTACACCTTC.

The chain links TRBV9 to TRBJ1-6; D is undetermined. In germline, CDR1 is SGDLS, CDR2 YYNGEE. The V gene lost 0 bases and the J gene lost 8 bases, with 6 bases spanning the gap. The CDR3 extends over 13 amino acids. CDR3 sequence (DNA): TGTGCCAGCAGCGTAGACTTGGATTCACCCCTCCACTTT. Its translation: CASSVDLDSPLHF.

The rearrangement joins TRBV5-1 to TRBJ2-7; TRBD2 aligns across 10 bases. The CDR3 totals 15 residues. Trimming at V came to 1 base and at J to 1 base, leaving 2 bases not matched to a gene. Germline CDR1 is SGHRS and CDR2 is YFSETQ. The CDR3 spells CASSLLSGGSYEQYF. The DNA of the CDR3 is TGCGCCAGCAGCTTGCTTAGCGGGGGGTCCTACGAGCAGTACTTC.

This clone was picked up a small number of times. This sequence joins TRBV6-1 and TRBJ1-5; D gene unclear. V lost 3 bases and J lost 5, with 20 bases in between. The CDR3 totals 17 residues. Germline loops: CDR1 MNHNS, CDR2 SASEGT. DNA of the CDR3: TGTGCCAGCAGTGAGGTCAAGATAGTTCTGATATATCAGCCCCAGCATTTT. It is translated as CASSEVKIVLIYQPQHF.

Here the CDR3 DNA reads TGTGCCAGCAGCTTCAGGGACAGGGGATATGGCTACACCTTC. Its translation is CASSFRDRGYGYTF. V gene TRBV7-9 combines with J gene TRBJ1-2, with 10 nucleotides matching TRBD1. The CDR3 runs 14 residues. V trimming: 3 bases; J trimming: 5 bases; junction bases outside the gene matches: 3. The germline V gene encodes CDR1 SEHNR and CDR2 FQNEAQ (reference sequence).

The chain couples TRBV7-2 to TRBJ2-5, with a weak D call TRBD1 (6 bases). The CDR3 spans 14 residues. Trimming removed 11 bases at V and 3 bases at J, with 19 bases between. Per the germline V gene, CDR1 is SGHTA and CDR2 is FQGNSA. CDR3: CAGSLGAAEETQYF. CDR3 sequence (DNA): TGTGCCGGAAGCTTGGGGGCAGCAGAAGAGACCCAGTACTTC. Full variable domain (remainder filled in from reference TRBV7-2 and TRBJ2-5): GAGVSQSPSNKVTEKGKDVELRCDPISGHTALYWYRQSLGQGLEFLIYFQGNSAPDKSGLPSDRFSAERTGGSVSTLTIQRTQQEDSAVYLCAGSLGAAEETQYFGPGTRLLVL.

The chain recombines TRBV4-1 with TRBJ2-7; D is uncertain. The ends were cut back, 4 bases at V and 0 bases at J, with 10 bases in the middle. CDR3 length: 14 amino acids. Per germline, CDR1 MGHRA and CDR2 YSYEKL. CDR3 sequence reads: CASSLFYGSYEQYF. As DNA, the CDR3 is TGCGCCAGCAGCCTCTTTTACGGCTCCTACGAGCAGTACTTC.

V usage is TRBV7-2 and J usage is TRBJ1-2; D may be TRBD1 (6 bases). From germline, CDR1 is SGHTA and CDR2 FQGNSA. The CDR3 has 13 amino acids. V dropped 5 bases and J dropped 8 bases, with 15 bases sitting between them. This CDR3 reads CASSRGGLGGYTF. CDR3 bases: TGTGCCAGCAGCAGAGGGGGTCTGGGAGGCTACACCTTC.

V and J are TRBV2 and TRBJ2-5, with TRBD2 matching 9 bases. The CDR3 has 15 residues. Unmatched junction bases numbered 10, after V lost 7 bases and J lost 4 bases. In germline, CDR1 is SNHLY, CDR2 FYNNEI. CDR3 loop: CASMRVAGERETQYF. The CDR3, as DNA: TGTGCCAGCATGAGAGTAGCGGGGGAGCGAGAGACCCAGTACTTC.

V is TRBV2 and J is TRBJ2-2; 10 bases are a match to TRBD2. V was pared by 7 bases and J by 5 bases, with 4 bases of the junction left unmatched. Germline CDR1 reads SNHLY; CDR2 reads FYNNEI. The CDR3 consists of 14 residues. DNA for the CDR3: TGTGCCAGCAAGGAGCGGGGGGGAACCGGGGAGCTGTTTTTT. Amino acids: CASKERGGTGELFF.

This sequence joins TRBV5-1 and TRBJ2-2; D is possibly TRBD2 (6 bases). V lost 0 bases and J 1 base, leaving 10 bases between the germline ends. In germline, CDR1 is SGHRS, CDR2 YFSETQ. CDR3 length equals 16 residues. The CDR3 DNA follows: TGCGCCAGCAGCTTGGTTGGCGGGATGAACACCGGGGAGCTGTTTTTT. This gives the protein CASSLVGGMNTGELFF.

This sequence joins TRBV19 and TRBJ2-1; the D gene is possibly TRBD2 (5 bases). V lost 3 bases, J lost 0 bases, and 12 bases lay in between. Germline loops: CDR1 LNHDA, CDR2 SQIVND (reference sequence). CDR3 size: 16 residues. CDR3 loop: CASSMSAGGSYNEQFF. The CDR3, as DNA: TGTGCCAGTAGTATGTCCGCGGGCGGCTCCTACAATGAGCAGTTCTTC.

This rearrangement joins TRBV9 to TRBJ2-2; D might be TRBD2 (6 bases). Deletions cut 0 bases from V and 5 bases from J, with 8 bases between. Germline V gene lookup returns CDR1 SGDLS and CDR2 YYNGEE. CDR3 size: 14 residues. The DNA for the CDR3 is TGTGCCAGCAGCGTAGGAGGAGGGACCGGGGAGCTGTTTTTT. The encoded protein is CASSVGGGTGELFF.